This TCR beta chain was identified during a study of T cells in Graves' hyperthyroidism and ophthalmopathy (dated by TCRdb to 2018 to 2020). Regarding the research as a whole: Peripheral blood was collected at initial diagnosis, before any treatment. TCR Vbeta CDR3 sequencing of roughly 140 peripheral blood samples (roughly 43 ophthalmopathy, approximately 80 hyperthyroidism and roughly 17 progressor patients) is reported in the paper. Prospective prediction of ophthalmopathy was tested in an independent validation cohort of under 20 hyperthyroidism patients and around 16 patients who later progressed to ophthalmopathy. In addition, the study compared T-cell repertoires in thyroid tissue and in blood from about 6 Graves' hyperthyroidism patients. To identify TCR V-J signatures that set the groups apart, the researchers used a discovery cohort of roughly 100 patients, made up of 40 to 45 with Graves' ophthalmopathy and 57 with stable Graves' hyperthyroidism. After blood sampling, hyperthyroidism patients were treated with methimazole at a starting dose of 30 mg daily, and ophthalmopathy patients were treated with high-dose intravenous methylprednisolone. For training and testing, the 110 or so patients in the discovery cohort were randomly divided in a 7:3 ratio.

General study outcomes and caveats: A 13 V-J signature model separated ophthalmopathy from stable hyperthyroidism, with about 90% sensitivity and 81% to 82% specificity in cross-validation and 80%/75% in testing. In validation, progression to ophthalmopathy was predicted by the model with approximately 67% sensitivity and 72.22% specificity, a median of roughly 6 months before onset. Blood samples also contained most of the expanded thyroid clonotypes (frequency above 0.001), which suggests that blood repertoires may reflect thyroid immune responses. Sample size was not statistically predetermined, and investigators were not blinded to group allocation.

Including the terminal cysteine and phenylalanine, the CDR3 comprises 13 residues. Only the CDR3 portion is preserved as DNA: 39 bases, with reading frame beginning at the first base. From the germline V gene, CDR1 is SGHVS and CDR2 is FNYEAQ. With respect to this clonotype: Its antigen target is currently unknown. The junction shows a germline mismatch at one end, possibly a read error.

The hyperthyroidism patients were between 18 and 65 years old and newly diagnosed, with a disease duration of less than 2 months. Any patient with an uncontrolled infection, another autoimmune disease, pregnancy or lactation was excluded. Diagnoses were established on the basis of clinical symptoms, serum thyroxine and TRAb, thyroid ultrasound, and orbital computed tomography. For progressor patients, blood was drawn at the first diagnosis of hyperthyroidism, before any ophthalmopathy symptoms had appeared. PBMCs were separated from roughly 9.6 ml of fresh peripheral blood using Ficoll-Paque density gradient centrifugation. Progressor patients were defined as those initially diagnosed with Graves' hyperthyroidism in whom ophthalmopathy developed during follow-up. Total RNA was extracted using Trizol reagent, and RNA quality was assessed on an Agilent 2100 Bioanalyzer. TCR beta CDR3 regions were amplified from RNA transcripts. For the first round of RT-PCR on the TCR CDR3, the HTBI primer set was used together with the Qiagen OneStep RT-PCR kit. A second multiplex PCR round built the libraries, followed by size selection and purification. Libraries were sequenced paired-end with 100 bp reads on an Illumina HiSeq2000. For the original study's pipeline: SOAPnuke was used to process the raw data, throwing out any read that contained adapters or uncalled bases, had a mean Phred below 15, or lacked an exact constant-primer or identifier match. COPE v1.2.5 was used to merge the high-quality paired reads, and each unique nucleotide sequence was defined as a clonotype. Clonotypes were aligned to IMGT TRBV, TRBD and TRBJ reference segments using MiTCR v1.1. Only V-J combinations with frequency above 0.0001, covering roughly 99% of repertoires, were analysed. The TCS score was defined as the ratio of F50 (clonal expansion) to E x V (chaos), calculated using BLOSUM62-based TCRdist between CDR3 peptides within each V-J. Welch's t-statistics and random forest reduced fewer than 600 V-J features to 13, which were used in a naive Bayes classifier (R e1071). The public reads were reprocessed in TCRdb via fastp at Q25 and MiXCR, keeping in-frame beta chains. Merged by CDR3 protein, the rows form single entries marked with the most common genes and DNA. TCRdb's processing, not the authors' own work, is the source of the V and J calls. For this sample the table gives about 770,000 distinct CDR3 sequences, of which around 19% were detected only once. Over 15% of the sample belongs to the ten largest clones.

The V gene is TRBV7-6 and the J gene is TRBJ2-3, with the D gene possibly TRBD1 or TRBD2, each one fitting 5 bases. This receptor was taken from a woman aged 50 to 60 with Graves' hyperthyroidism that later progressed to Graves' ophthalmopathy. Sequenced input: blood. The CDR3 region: CVSSLGTTDTQYF. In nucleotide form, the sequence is TGTGTCAGCAGCCTAGGGACGACAGATACGCAGTATTTT.